A selection of T cell receptor beta chains follows, all from one sample in a study of metastatic and nonmetastatic thyroid tumors. TCRdb ran MiXCR on the PCR reads. The table has about 89,000 clones, roughly an eighth seen once; the top ten hold about 10%. Specimen: tumor tissue. These receptors originate from a female donor with papillary thyroid cancer or a benign thyroid nodule (not recorded which). Some clones in this sample may be carry-over from other donors' samples. Both conserved end residues are part of each CDR3. A D gene is named only where the DNA matches it firmly. Part of the rows lack a size; the others show once, few, many or a class for expanded clones.

v_gene	j_gene	d_gene	abundance	CDR3aa	CDR3nt
TRBV7-7	TRBJ1-2	.	many	CASSLSREVDGYTF	TGTGCTAGCAGCTTATCAAGGGAGGTCGATGGCTACACCTTC
TRBV11-3	TRBJ2-7	.	many	CASSLDTSYEQYF	TGTGCCAGCAGCTTGGACACCTCCTACGAGCAGTACTTC
TRBV6-1	TRBJ2-7	.	many	CASKAPGGREQYF	TGTGCCAGTAAAGCCCCGGGTGGGCGCGAGCAGTACTTC
TRBV4-1	TRBJ2-3	.	many	CASSQVGDPTDTQYF	TGCGCCAGCAGCCAAGTAGGGGATCCCACAGATACGCAGTATTTT
TRBV12-3/TRBV12-4	TRBJ2-7	TRBD1	many	CASTLGGGEQYF	TGTGCCAGCACTCTAGGGGGCGGCGAGCAGTACTTC
TRBV28	TRBJ1-2	TRBD1	many	CASSPIGIQGLDGYTF	TGTGCCAGCAGCCCCATCGGGATACAGGGGCTTGATGGCTACACCTTC
TRBV11-2	TRBJ2-2	TRBD2	.	CASSLLSAGATVELFF	TGTGCCAGCAGCTTATTATCAGCGGGAGCGACCGTGGAGCTGTTTTTT
TRBV11-3	TRBJ2-5	.	once	CASGSQGGETQYF	TGTGCCAGCGGCTCACAGGGTGGAGAGACCCAGTACTTC
TRBV12-3/TRBV12-4	TRBJ2-7	.	.	CASSLQSSYEQYF	TGTGCCAGCAGTTTACAGAGCTCCTACGAGCAGTACTTC
TRBV29-1	TRBJ1-1	.	.	CSVGPGYTEAFF	TGCAGCGTTGGTCCCGGCTACACTGAAGCTTTCTTT
TRBV19	TRBJ2-7	TRBD2	many	CASSIAGLADSSYEQYF	TGTGCCAGTAGTATAGCGGGACTAGCGGATAGCTCCTACGAGCAGTACTTC
TRBV20-1	TRBJ2-2	TRBD1	many	CSARDRDRATGELFF	TGCAGTGCTAGAGATAGGGACAGGGCAACCGGGGAGCTGTTTTTT
TRBV7-9	TRBJ1-1	.	.	CASSQAGETEAFF	TGTGCCAGCAGCCAGGCCGGGGAAACTGAAGCCTTCTTT
TRBV7-9	TRBJ1-2	TRBD1	many	CASSQQGASYGYTF	TGTGCCAGCAGCCAACAGGGGGCTAGCTATGGCTACACCTTC
TRBV5-4	TRBJ2-7	TRBD2	.	CASSFLAGGSYEQYF	TGTGCCAGCAGCTTCCTTGCGGGAGGATCCTACGAGCAGTACTTC
TRBV5-1	TRBJ2-7	TRBD1	.	CASRDGQGAWYEQYF	TGCGCCAGTAGGGATGGACAGGGGGCTTGGTACGAGCAGTACTTC
TRBV7-6	TRBJ2-1	TRBD2	many	CASSSGTSVGREQFF	TGTGCCAGCAGCTCCGGGACTAGCGTAGGAAGGGAGCAGTTCTTC
TRBV20-1	TRBJ1-5	TRBD1	many	CSAPDRGNQPQHF	TGCAGTGCTCCGGACAGGGGTAATCAGCCCCAGCATTTT
TRBV20-1	TRBJ2-3	TRBD2	.	CSASASGGGEDTQYF	TGCAGTGCTAGTGCTAGCGGGGGAGGGGAAGATACGCAGTATTTT
TRBV2	TRBJ1-6	.	many	CASRTGKESPLHF	TGTGCCAGCAGAACAGGGAAAGAATCACCCCTCCACTTT
TRBV5-1	TRBJ2-3	.	many	CASSLGPTSTDTQYF	TGCGCCAGCAGCTTGGGACCCACTAGCACAGATACGCAGTATTTT
TRBV5-1	TRBJ2-1	.	many	CASTLGSSYNEQFF	TGCGCCAGCACCCTAGGGTCTTCCTACAATGAGCAGTTCTTC
TRBV18	TRBJ2-3	.	.	CASSPRTPRTDTQYF	TGTGCCAGCTCACCCAGGACTCCCCGCACAGATACGCAGTATTTT
TRBV24-1	TRBJ2-1	.	many	CATSPLGAHNEQFF	TGTGCCACCAGTCCCCTAGGAGCCCACAATGAGCAGTTCTTC
TRBV20-1	TRBJ2-5	TRBD2	many	CSARPGGAGQETQYF	TGCAGTGCTAGACCCGGGGGAGCGGGACAAGAGACCCAGTACTTC
TRBV6-4	TRBJ2-3	.	many	CASSDLVSDTQYF	TGTGCCAGCAGTGACTTAGTATCGGATACGCAGTATTTT
TRBV2	TRBJ1-2	.	many	CASSDSDFGYTF	TGTGCCAGCAGTGACAGTGATTTTGGCTACACCTTC
TRBV6-1	TRBJ2-7	.	.	CASSLRWPYYEQYF	TGTGCCAGCAGTCTACGGTGGCCCTACTACGAGCAGTACTTC
TRBV13	TRBJ1-4	TRBD1	medium-sized	CASSTRQGWEKLFF	TGTGCCAGCAGTACTAGACAGGGGTGGGAAAAACTGTTTTTT
TRBV7-2	TRBJ2-7	TRBD2	many	CASSSELGSGGLDEQYF	TGTGCCAGCAGCTCCGAATTAGGTAGCGGGGGGTTGGACGAGCAGTACTTC
TRBV28	TRBJ1-1	TRBD1	few	CASKGRTGEAFF	TGTGCCAGCAAAGGGCGGACAGGTGAAGCTTTCTTT
TRBV5-1	TRBJ2-5	TRBD1	many	CASSPRTGKETQYF	TGCGCCAGCAGCCCAAGGACAGGGAAAGAGACCCAGTACTTC
TRBV16	TRBJ2-6	.	many	CASSQSAGPGANVLTF	TGTGCCAGCAGCCAATCGGCAGGGCCTGGGGCCAACGTCCTGACTTTC
TRBV7-1	TRBJ2-3	TRBD2	.	CASSSKPRTSGSGTDTQYF	TGTGCCAGCAGCTCAAAACCCCGGACCAGCGGGAGCGGCACAGATACGCAGTATTTT
TRBV12-3/TRBV12-4	TRBJ2-7	.	many	CASSLQSSYEQYF	TGTGCCAGCAGTTTACAGTCCTCCTACGAGCAGTACTTC
TRBV15	TRBJ1-1	TRBD1	few	CATSKQNRGITEAFF	TGTGCCACCAGCAAACAAAACAGGGGGATTACTGAAGCTTTCTTT
TRBV27	TRBJ2-7	TRBD2	many	CASSRTSGRYEQYF	TGTGCCAGCAGTCGGACTAGCGGGAGGTACGAGCAGTACTTC
TRBV20-1	TRBJ2-1	TRBD1	many	CSARDTKTGALVSSYNEQFF	TGCAGTGCTAGAGATACGAAAACAGGGGCCCTCGTTAGCTCCTACAATGAGCAGTTCTTC
TRBV6-5	TRBJ1-1	.	many	CASSYSPGVMNTEAFF	TGTGCCAGCAGTTACTCCCCAGGGGTAATGAACACTGAAGCTTTCTTT
TRBV12-3/TRBV12-4	TRBJ2-7	TRBD1	many	CASRGTGGDYEQYF	TGTGCCAGCAGAGGGACAGGGGGGGATTACGAGCAGTACTTC
TRBV20-1	TRBJ2-3	.	.	CSARPKSDTQYF	TGCAGTGCTAGGCCAAAATCAGATACGCAGTATTTT
TRBV2	TRBJ2-7	TRBD1	many	CASSEKGQVTYEQYF	TGTGCCAGCAGTGAAAAGGGACAGGTCACCTACGAGCAGTACTTC
TRBV10-2	TRBJ1-1	.	.	CASSDERKPLYEQCF	TGCGCCAGCAGTGATGAGCGTAAACCACTATACGAGCAGTGCTTT
TRBV20-1	TRBJ2-7	TRBD2	many	CSARDSGLAGDEQYF	TGCAGTGCTAGAGATTCGGGACTAGCGGGAGACGAGCAGTACTTC
TRBV20-1	TRBJ2-1	TRBD2	many	CSARDQASGTFSYNEQFF	TGCAGTGCTAGAGATCAGGCTAGCGGGACCTTCTCCTACAATGAGCAGTTCTTC
TRBV7-2	TRBJ2-1	.	.	CASGLVGEGNEQFF	TGTGCCAGCGGCTTGGTCGGAGAGGGGAATGAGCAGTTCTTC
TRBV6-4	TRBJ2-1	TRBD2	.	CASSASSGRAPYNEQFF	TGTGCCAGCAGTGCCAGTAGCGGGAGGGCCCCCTACAATGAGCAGTTCTTC
TRBV29-1	TRBJ1-1	.	many	CSVEDGRRVAEAFF	TGCAGCGTTGAAGATGGTCGCAGGGTAGCTGAAGCTTTCTTT
TRBV30	TRBJ2-3	.	.	CAMGLTADTQYF	TGTGCGATGGGACTTACGGCAGATACGCAGTATTTT
TRBV12-3/TRBV12-4	TRBJ2-2	TRBD2	many	CASSFASGSRSNTGELFF	TGTGCCAGCAGTTTCGCTAGCGGGAGTCGCTCGAACACCGGGGAGCTGTTTTTT
TRBV6-2/TRBV6-3	TRBJ1-5	.	many	CASSRNLPTAKQPQHF	TGTGCCAGCAGCCGGAACCTCCCCACCGCTAAGCAGCCCCAGCATTTT
TRBV7-6	TRBJ2-1	.	many	CASSLAEVSEQFF	TGTGCCAGCAGCTTAGCGGAGGTTAGCGAGCAGTTCTTC
TRBV5-4	TRBJ1-2	TRBD1	many	CASSENYGQGYGYTF	TGTGCCAGCAGCGAGAACTACGGACAGGGCTATGGCTACACCTTC
TRBV2	TRBJ2-5	.	medium-sized	CASSDSGTTLWGEYF	TGTGCCAGCAGTGACTCCGGGACGACCTTGTGGGGGGAGTACTTC
TRBV7-2	TRBJ2-4	TRBD1	once	CASSFPQGDIQYF	TGTGCCAGCAGCTTCCCGCAGGGGGACATTCAGTACTTC
TRBV6-2/TRBV6-3	TRBJ2-4	.	many	CASSEIGTAKNIQYF	TGTGCCAGCAGTGAAATCGGGACAGCCAAAAACATTCAGTACTTC
TRBV27	TRBJ2-3	.	few	CASSWDSTDTQYF	TGTGCCAGCAGTTGGGACTCCACAGATACGCAGTATTTT
TRBV7-2	TRBJ2-3	.	many	CASSPGSGGVYF	TGTGCCAGCAGCCCAGGGAGCGGCGGGGTGTATTTT